The 29 T cell receptor beta chains below all came from one sample that was sequenced in a study of T cell repertoires in cytomegalovirus infection. TCRdb reanalysed the reads using MiXCR and keeps one entry per CDR3 protein. The data contain under 200,000 distinct CDR3 sequences, 28% of them singletons. The source material was PBMCs. Receptors originate from a human donor in good health (CMV status not recorded). Some clones in this sample may be carry-over from other donors' samples.

This chain links TRBV20-1 with TRBJ2-3, with TRBD2 matching over 7 bases. Trimming cost V 6 bases and J 7 bases; bases outside gene matches: 13. This CDR3 is 14 amino acids long. Germline assignment: CDR1 DFQATT and CDR2 SNEGSKA (reference sequence). CDR3 protein: CSAEAGNEENTQYF. The CDR3 DNA follows: TGCAGTGCGGAAGCGGGGAACGAGGAAAATACGCAGTATTTT.

The V and J genes are TRBV12-3 or TRBV12-4 and TRBJ2-3; either TRBD1 or TRBD2 may fit D (5 bases each). The CDR3 contains 14 residues. Trimming shortened V by 3 bases and J by 6 bases, and 13 bases separated the two germline ends. This CDR3 is CASSLRLAGDTQYF. The DNA of the CDR3 is TGTGCCAGCAGTTTGCGGCTAGCAGGGGATACGCAGTATTTT.

The CDR3 reads CASTQRQGNQPQHF. CDR3 DNA sequence: TGTGCCAGCACCCAAAGGCAGGGGAATCAGCCCCAGCATTTT. The chain employs TRBV2 and TRBJ1-5, with D perhaps matching TRBD1 (6 bases). The CDR3 covers 14 residues. Germline lookup yields CDR1 SNHLY and CDR2 FYNNEI. Trimming cost V 7 bases and J 4 bases, with 14 bases left between them.

The J gene is TRBJ2-1, the V gene TRBV2; D ambiguous. The germline V gene has CDR1 SNHLY and CDR2 FYNNEI. The CDR3 extends over 14 amino acids. The V end lost 7 bases, the J end lost 2 bases, and 12 bases lay between the germline ends. CDR3 in amino acids: CASTPRATYNEQFF. In nucleotides, the CDR3 is TGTGCCAGCACTCCCCGGGCTACCTACAATGAGCAGTTCTTC.

Of note for this clonotype: At one end, the junction sequence differs from germline, possibly due to a read error. V gene TRBV6-2 or TRBV6-3 combines with J gene TRBJ1-1; 8 bases agree with TRBD1. CDR3 length equals 14 residues. The germline V gene has CDR1 MNHEY and CDR2 SVGEGT. The CDR3 spells CANSQDREKTEAFF. The CDR3 DNA sequence: TGTGCCAACAGTCAGGACAGGGAGAAGACTGAAGCTTTCTTT.

This clonotype was counted between two and nine times. The rearrangement joins TRBV7-2 to TRBJ1-6, with unresolved D. The CDR3 is made up of 14 amino acids. Germline V gives CDR1 SGHTA, CDR2 FQGNSA. V was trimmed by 5 bases and J by 9 bases, leaving 14 bases between them. This CDR3 reads CASSQEDGSSPLHF. For the CDR3, the DNA is TGTGCCAGCAGCCAAGAGGACGGGTCTTCACCCCTCCACTTT.

The chain joins TRBV6-2 or TRBV6-3 to TRBJ2-4, with D unresolved. V was trimmed by 7 bases and J by 1 base, leaving 17 bases between them. Germline V gene lookup returns CDR1 MNHEY and CDR2 SVGEGT. The CDR3 consists of 16 residues. The CDR3 is CASTDAVTWAKNIQYF. CDR3 DNA sequence: TGTGCCAGCACCGACGCCGTCACATGGGCCAAAAACATTCAGTACTTC.

This clonotype has more than one count but fewer than ten. The chain is built from TRBV6-6 and TRBJ2-7; 9 nucleotides match TRBD1. After removal of 2 bases from V and 5 bases from J, the junction contained 4 bases not matched to a gene. This CDR3 spans 14 amino acids. CDR1 MNHNY and CDR2 SVGAGI come from the germline V gene (reference sequence). Here the CDR3 reads CASSYRTGVDEQYF. The CDR3 nucleotides are TGTGCCAGCAGTTACCGGACAGGGGTGGACGAGCAGTACTTC.

In its sample, this clonotype was seen a few times. V and J are TRBV7-8 and TRBJ2-3; the D gene is possibly TRBD2 (5 bases). The V gene lost 1 base and the J gene lost 5 bases, with 10 bases spanning the gap. There are 14 residues in the CDR3. Germline V CDR1 and CDR2: SGHVS, FQNEAQ. The DNA for the CDR3 is TGTGCCAGCAGCTTAGGGAGGAGGCTAGATACGCAGTATTTT. Its translation: CASSLGRRLDTQYF.

Ten or more counts support this clonotype. The chain joins TRBV7-2 to TRBJ1-1; D is possibly TRBD1 (5 bases). V was cut by 0 bases and J by 4 bases, with 15 bases left in between. Germline values: CDR1 SGHTA, CDR2 FQGNSA. The CDR3 runs to 16 residues. The CDR3 reads CASSLASGPQGTEAFF. The DNA of the CDR3 is TGTGCCAGCAGCTTAGCGTCGGGACCCCAGGGCACTGAAGCTTTCTTT.

This clonotype was observed a few times. This rearrangement joins TRBV7-2 to TRBJ2-7; TRBD2 is a possible D gene (6 bases). The CDR3 length is 15 residues. The V and J ends lost 5 bases and 5 bases respectively, with 19 bases between them. The germline CDR1 and CDR2 sequences are SGHTA and FQGNSA. CDR3 sequence reads: CASSPWVAVGHEQYF. In nucleotides, the CDR3 is TGTGCCAGCAGCCCCTGGGTAGCGGTGGGGCACGAGCAGTACTTC.

On this clonotype: A much larger clone lies a single base off, so this may be a read error. It is likely a read error, because the conserved phenylalanine at the end of the CDR3 is missing. V usage is TRBV7-8 and J usage is TRBJ2-5; a possible D gene is TRBD1 (5 bases). The germline CDR1 and CDR2 sequences are SGHVS and FQNEAQ. Trimming pared 0 bases from V and 5 bases from J, leaving 13 bases between. The CDR3 extends over 15 amino acids. The CDR3 region is CASSLAWGQPETQYC. The CDR3 DNA sequence: TGTGCCAGCAGCTTAGCGTGGGGCCAGCCCGAGACCCAGTACTGC.

The chain couples TRBV20-1 to TRBJ1-1, with D perhaps matching TRBD1 (5 bases). With 1 base removed from V and 11 bases from J, the gap between germline ends came to 20 bases. CDR1 is DFQATT, CDR2 SNEGSKA, per germline (reference sequence). The CDR3 has 14 amino acids. The CDR3 nucleotides are TGCAGTGCTAGAGCCTCCCGGGACTTTTCTAGGGCTTTCTTT. This gives the protein CSARASRDFSRAFF.

The chain joins TRBV11-3 to TRBJ2-1, with D perhaps given as TRBD1 or TRBD2 (5 bases each). This CDR3 contains 14 residues. The germline V and J ends were trimmed by 5 bases and 9 bases, with 17 bases remaining between them. Germline V gene lookup returns CDR1 SGHNT and CDR2 YENEEA. The CDR3 DNA follows: TGTGCCAGCAGCCTAGGGGCGGGTGATGGTGAGCAGTTCTTC. It is translated as CASSLGAGDGEQFF.

The table lists this clonotype with a few counts. The gene calls are TRBV19 and TRBJ2-5; no firm D call. CDR1 is LNHDA, CDR2 SQIVND, per germline (reference sequence). Trimming took 0 bases from V and 3 from J, leaving 8 bases between them. This CDR3 contains 14 residues. As DNA, the CDR3 is TGTGCCAGTAGTATAGATCGAGGAGAAGAGACCCAGTACTTC. This gives the protein CASSIDRGEETQYF.

Comment on this clonotype: Since a much larger clone is just one base distant, this may be a read error. The chain uses TRBV10-3 and TRBJ2-5, with 7 bases identical to TRBD2. The CDR3 contains 17 residues. Germline V lookup: CDR1 ENHRY, CDR2 SYGVKD. V dropped 3 bases and J dropped 0; count of bases not matched to a gene: 10. Here the CDR3 reads CAISDAASAGDQETQYF. CDR3 nucleotide sequence: TGTGCCATCAGTGACGCAGCCTCGGCGGGGGACCAAGAGACCCAGTACTTC.

This clonotype was detected many times. The chain links TRBV7-2 to TRBJ1-5; D is unresolved. The CDR3 has 16 residues. Looked up from germline, CDR1 is SGHTA and CDR2 is FQGNSA. The germline V and J ends were trimmed by 5 bases and 0 bases, with 14 bases remaining between them. The CDR3 spells CASSPRHSISNQPQHF. The CDR3 DNA reads as TGTGCCAGCAGCCCGAGACACAGTATTAGCAATCAGCCCCAGCATTTT.

The chain recombines TRBV6-2 or TRBV6-3 with TRBJ1-2, with a weak D call TRBD1 (6 bases). Germline CDR1 is MNHEY and CDR2 is SVGEGT. V gave up 2 bases and J gave up 7 bases, with 17 bases separating them. This CDR3 comprises 15 residues. The CDR3 loop reads CASSYRGGLRPGYTF. The DNA of the CDR3 is TGTGCCAGCAGTTACCGAGGGGGGCTCAGGCCTGGCTACACCTTC.

This clonotype was seen a few times. V and J are TRBV7-6 and TRBJ2-5; D possibly matches TRBD1 or TRBD2 (5 bases each). Trimming removed 2 bases from V and 3 bases from J, with 25 bases in between. The CDR3 extends over 19 amino acids. Germline values: CDR1 SGHVS, CDR2 FNYEAQ. The CDR3 DNA reads TGTGCCAGCAGCTTACTCCAACTTGGCCAGCGGAGGACAAAAGAGACCCAGTACTTC. It translates to CASSLLQLGQRRTKETQYF.

V usage is TRBV19 and J usage is TRBJ2-1; no definite D call. This CDR3 contains 16 residues. V lost 0 bases and J 0 bases, leaving 9 bases between the germline ends. Germline CDR1 and CDR2: LNHDA and SQIVND (reference sequence). CDR3 sequence (DNA): TGTGCCAGTAGTATAGACAAAGCTAGCTCCTACAATGAGCAGTTCTTC. Its translation: CASSIDKASSYNEQFF.

The genes are TRBV7-9 and TRBJ2-1, with 14 bases aligning to TRBD2. CDR1 SEHNR and CDR2 FQNEAQ come from the germline V gene (reference sequence). There are 17 residues in the CDR3. After removal of 4 bases from V and 4 bases from J, the junction contained 6 bases not matched to a gene. The chain's CDR3 is CASSSPGLAGVYNEQFF. CDR3 sequence (DNA): TGTGCCAGCAGCTCGCCGGGACTAGCGGGGGTTTACAATGAGCAGTTCTTC.

In its sample, this clonotype was seen a few times. The CDR3 region has the DNA TGTGCCAGCAGCCCGAAGGACAGCCTCTATGGCTACACCTTC. It yields the protein CASSPKDSLYGYTF. The V and J genes are TRBV4-2 and TRBJ1-2, with D perhaps TRBD1 (6 bases). Trimming pared 4 bases from V and 4 bases from J, leaving 13 bases between. CDR1 LGHNA and CDR2 YNFKEQ come from the germline V gene. The CDR3 has 14 residues.

The chain employs TRBV7-2 and TRBJ2-4, with unresolved D. Per germline, CDR1 SGHTA and CDR2 FQGNSA. This CDR3 contains 14 residues. Trimming left V 3 bases short and J 2 bases short, with 8 bases between. Here the CDR3 reads CASSFVFPKNIQYF. CDR3 DNA: TGTGCCAGCAGCTTTGTATTCCCCAAAAACATTCAGTACTTC.

The chain combines TRBV29-1 with TRBJ1-2, with D unclear. Trimming pared 7 bases from V and 4 bases from J, leaving 13 bases between. Germline CDR1 and CDR2: SQVTM and ANQGSEA. This CDR3 is built from 12 residues. The DNA for the CDR3 is TGCAGCGGAACGGACGGCCTCTATGGCTACACCTTC. Protein sequence: CSGTDGLYGYTF. Looking up the rest from reference TRBV29-1 and TRBJ1-2 gives the full variable domain: SAVISQKPSRDICQRGTSLTIQCQVDSQVTMMFWYRQQPGQSLTLIATANQGSEATYESGFVIDKFPISRPNLTFSTLTVSNMSPEDSSIYLCSGTDGLYGYTFGSGTRLTVV.

This clonotype occurred a few times. The chain recombines TRBV11-2 with TRBJ2-5; the match to TRBD2 covers 8 bases. After removal of 2 bases from V and 7 bases from J, the junction contained 12 bases not matched to a gene. Germline loops: CDR1 SGHAT, CDR2 FQNNGV. This CDR3 has 16 amino acids. The CDR3 DNA is TGTGCCAGCAGCTTAACCAGCGGGGGACCTATTGGGACCCAGTACTTC. Translating gives CASSLTSGGPIGTQYF.

The chain uses TRBV5-1 and TRBJ2-3, with 9 bases lining up with TRBD2. Looked up from germline, CDR1 is SGHRS and CDR2 is YFSETQ. V trimming: 3 bases; J trimming: 5 bases; junction bases outside the gene matches: 10. The CDR3 is made up of 16 amino acids. Here the CDR3 DNA reads TGCGCCAGCAGCTCGCGCCCCTCGACTAGCGGAGATACGCAGTATTTT. It specifies CASSSRPSTSGDTQYF.

This clonotype was observed at least ten times. This sequence joins TRBV7-2 and TRBJ2-5; no clear D gene. This CDR3 contains 14 residues. In germline, CDR1 is SGHTA, CDR2 FQGNSA. Trimming removed 5 bases at V and 3 bases at J, with 13 bases between. DNA of the CDR3: TGTGCCAGCAGCAGACTCCAAAGTAAAGAGACCCAGTACTTC. It is translated as CASSRLQSKETQYF.

V is TRBV19 and J is TRBJ2-3; D is perhaps TRBD2 (6 bases). V was trimmed by 9 bases and J by 6 bases, leaving 16 bases between them. This CDR3 comprises 13 residues. In germline, CDR1 is LNHDA, CDR2 SQIVND (reference sequence). CDR3 nucleotide sequence: TGTGCCAGCCGGAGCGGGCTGAGTGATACGCAGTATTTT. Its translation is CASRSGLSDTQYF.

The rearrangement links TRBV7-6 to TRBJ1-3; D is possibly TRBD1 (5 bases). CDR3 length: 13 residues. Germline V gene data show CDR1 as SGHVS and CDR2 as FNYEAQ. Trimming took 4 bases from V and 4 from J, leaving 8 bases between them. The chain's CDR3 is CASSSTEGNTIYF. As DNA, the CDR3 is TGTGCCAGCAGCTCGACAGAAGGAAACACCATATATTTT.